Here is one T cell receptor beta chain with its context. The CDR3 totals 15 residues. The V gene lost 3 bases and the J gene lost 5 bases, with 16 bases spanning the gap. Germline CDR1 is LNHNV and CDR2 is YYDKDF (reference sequence). The data derive from a study of blood T cell repertoires in COVID-19. For the study at large: The United States, Italy and Spain supplied acute and convalescent COVID-19 samples.

As handled by the study authors: Amplified reference gene primers provided the basis for estimating nucleated cell counts. Here immunoSEQ multiplex PCR was the method, and the copy in TCRdb shows in-frame clones only, minus some. That table supplies the V and J calls and clone size; D and trimming were determined from the DNA. The data contain some 340,000 clones, over 75% of them singletons. Source material: PBMCs or T cells enriched from blood (not recorded which). The TCR comes from a young woman who had recovered from COVID-19. The rearrangement joins TRBV15 to TRBJ1-2; D gene ambiguous. CDR3 coding DNA: TGTGCCACCAGCAGGGGAGCGAGTGCGGGTTATGGCTACACCTTC. It is translated as CATSRGASAGYGYTF.